This TCR beta chain was found in a study of blood T cell repertoires in COVID-19. Study as a whole: Sites in the United States, Italy and Spain provided acute and convalescent COVID-19 samples.

Seattle cases were enrolled at active infection and followed longitudinally. As handled by the study authors: Reference gene primer amplification gave estimated nucleated cell counts. The table came from immunoSEQ multiplex PCR; TCRdb's copy has only in-frame clones and leaves some out. V and J calls and clone size are given by that table; D and trimming were obtained from the DNA. The sample yields some 49,000 clones, more than 85% seen once. Between the trimmed V and J ends, which lost 6 bases and 7 bases, there was a span of 12 bases. The germline V gene encodes CDR1 LGHDT and CDR2 YNNKEL (reference sequence). This CDR3 comprises 13 residues.

The clonotype was recovered from a man between 60 and 75 years old with COVID-19, enrolled during active disease. The chain recombines TRBV3-1 (or the pseudogene TRBV3-2) with TRBJ2-2; TRBD1 is a possible D gene (6 bases). Sequenced input: peripheral blood. This chain's CDR3 is CASSLQGVGELFF. CDR3 sequence (DNA): TGTGCCAGCAGTCTACAGGGAGTCGGGGAGCTGTTTTTT.